A selection of T cell receptor beta chains follows, all from one sample in a study of identical twins. One entry per CDR3 protein, called by TCRdb with MiXCR from the 5' RACE reads. The profile shows fewer than 800,000 distinct CDR3 sequences, roughly 6.6% of them singletons. In addition, the sample was reused for a study of yellow fever vaccine responses in identical twins.

The sequenced material came from PBMCs. These receptors were collected from a woman between 18 and 29 years old in good health. Both conserved end residues are part of each CDR3. D genes are given only for firm matches. Where a row states a size, it is once, few, many or the class of an expanded clone; other rows omit it.

J: TRBJ1-6
size: many
V: TRBV5-4
D: TRBD1
CDR3: CASSLGTGELSSYNSPLHF
DNA: TGTGCCAGCAGCTTGGGCACAGGGGAACTTAGCTCCTATAATTCACCCCTCCACTTT

J: TRBJ2-5
size: -
V: TRBV20-1
D: TRBD2
CDR3: CSASITSGYQETQYF
DNA: TGCAGTGCTAGTATTACTAGCGGGTACCAAGAGACCCAGTACTTC

J: TRBJ2-1
size: many
V: TRBV7-9
D: -
CDR3: CASSSTVGLTNNEQFF
DNA: TGTGCCAGCAGCTCCACGGTTGGACTGACGAACAATGAGCAGTTCTTC

J: TRBJ2-1
size: few
V: TRBV6-5
D: -
CDR3: CASSYFLGHTTRSYNEQFF
DNA: TGTGCCAGCAGTTACTTTCTTGGACATACCACACGCTCCTACAATGAGCAGTTCTTC

J: TRBJ2-3
size: -
V: TRBV20-1
D: TRBD2
CDR3: CSARDGSGTRVLDTQYF
DNA: TGCAGTGCTAGAGACGGTAGCGGGACCCGAGTTTTGGATACGCAGTATTTT

J: TRBJ2-3
size: -
V: TRBV10-3
D: -
CDR3: CAISESPGGRTDTQYF
DNA: TGTGCCATCAGTGAGTCACCTGGCGGGCGCACAGATACGCAGTATTTT

J: TRBJ2-1
size: many
V: TRBV7-9
D: TRBD1
CDR3: CASSGRDRVYNEQFF
DNA: TGTGCCAGCAGCGGCCGGGACAGAGTATACAATGAGCAGTTCTTC

J: TRBJ2-1
size: few
V: TRBV2
D: -
CDR3: CASSVTGKSSYNEQFF
DNA: TGTGCCAGCAGTGTAACAGGCAAGAGCTCCTACAATGAGCAGTTCTTC

J: TRBJ2-5
size: many
V: TRBV10-3
D: TRBD2
CDR3: CAIRLGLAEGQETQYF
DNA: TGTGCCATCAGGCTGGGACTAGCGGAAGGACAAGAGACCCAGTACTTC

J: TRBJ2-5
size: few
V: TRBV20-1
D: -
CDR3: CSPAGHGPVLQYF
DNA: TGCAGCCCAGCGGGCCATGGGCCAGTTCTCCAGTACTTC

J: TRBJ2-7
size: few
V: TRBV4-1
D: TRBD2
CDR3: CASSQGLLAASYEQYF
DNA: TGCGCCAGCAGCCAAGGCCTCCTAGCGGCCTCCTACGAGCAGTACTTC

J: TRBJ2-3
size: -
V: TRBV20-1
D: -
CDR3: CSARPQWGATDTQYF
DNA: TGCAGTGCTAGACCCCAGTGGGGGGCCACAGATACGCAGTATTTT

J: TRBJ2-1
size: few
V: TRBV5-6
D: -
CDR3: CASSLWGPYNEQFF
DNA: TGTGCCAGCAGCTTGTGGGGCCCCTACAATGAGCAGTTCTTC

J: TRBJ1-2
size: few
V: TRBV12-3/TRBV12-4
D: TRBD1
CDR3: CASSPDREEGYTF
DNA: TGTGCCAGCAGCCCCGACAGGGAGGAAGGCTACACCTTC

J: TRBJ2-6
size: once
V: TRBV5-1
D: -
CDR3: CASSLEAPFADFGANVLTF
DNA: TGCGCCAGCAGCTTAGAGGCCCCCTTCGCGGATTTTGGGGCCAACGTCCTGACTTTC